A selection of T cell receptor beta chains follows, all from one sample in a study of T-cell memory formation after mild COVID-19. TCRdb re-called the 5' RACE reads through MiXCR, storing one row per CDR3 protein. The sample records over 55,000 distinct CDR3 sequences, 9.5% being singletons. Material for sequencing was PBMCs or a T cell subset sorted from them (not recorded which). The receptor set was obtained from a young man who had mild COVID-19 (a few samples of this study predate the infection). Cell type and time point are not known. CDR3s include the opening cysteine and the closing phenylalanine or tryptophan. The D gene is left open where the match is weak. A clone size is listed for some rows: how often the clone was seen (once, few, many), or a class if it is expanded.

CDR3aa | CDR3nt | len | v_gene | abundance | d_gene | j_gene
CSGGSGTGTDTQYF | TGCAGCGGGGGTAGCGGGACCGGCACAGATACGCAGTATTTT | 14 | TRBV29-1 | . | TRBD2 | TRBJ2-3
CASISPGGEAFF | TGTGCCAGCATCTCACCGGGGGGCGAAGCTTTCTTT | 12 | TRBV28 | many | . | TRBJ1-1
CASSISGPYGYTF | TGTGCCAGCAGTATCTCCGGGCCCTATGGCTACACCTTC | 13 | TRBV6-5 | . | . | TRBJ1-2
CASSQDGGALAGELFF | TGCGCCAGCAGCCAAGACGGAGGGGCGCTGGCCGGGGAGCTGTTTTTT | 16 | TRBV4-1 | . | . | TRBJ2-2
CASSSPAGAVNNEQFF | TGTGCCAGCAGTTCCCCCGCGGGGGCTGTGAACAATGAGCAGTTCTTC | 16 | TRBV12-3/TRBV12-4 | few | . | TRBJ2-1
CASSLQTDTQYF | TGTGCCAGCAGTTTGCAGACAGATACGCAGTATTTT | 12 | TRBV12-3/TRBV12-4 | many | . | TRBJ2-3
CASRVAGSSYNEQFF | TGTGCCAGCAGGGTCGCAGGGAGCTCCTACAATGAGCAGTTCTTC | 15 | TRBV9 | . | . | TRBJ2-1
CASSQDLSGQGGYTF | TGTGCCAGCAGCCAAGATCTCTCGGGACAGGGCGGCTACACCTTC | 15 | TRBV4-2 | . | TRBD1 | TRBJ1-2
CASSQEVGTDTQYF | TGTGCCAGCAGCCAAGAGGTGGGCACAGATACGCAGTATTTT | 14 | TRBV4-2 | . | . | TRBJ2-3
CASRLARGSSEQFF | TGTGCCAGCAGGCTCGCCAGGGGGTCCAGTGAGCAGTTCTTC | 14 | TRBV7-2 | few | TRBD1 | TRBJ2-1
CSVGGNYGYTF | TGCAGCGTAGGGGGGAACTATGGCTACACCTTC | 11 | TRBV29-1 | few | . | TRBJ1-2
CASSQGEGQPQHF | TGTGCCAGCAGCCAGGGAGAAGGTCAGCCCCAGCATTTT | 13 | TRBV12-3/TRBV12-4 | . | . | TRBJ1-5
CASSLNLAPDTQYF | TGTGCCAGCAGCTTAAATCTAGCCCCAGATACGCAGTATTTT | 14 | TRBV7-3 | . | . | TRBJ2-3
CASSFLTGRNEQFF | TGTGCCAGCAGCTTCTTGACGGGGAGGAATGAGCAGTTCTTC | 14 | TRBV11-2 | . | . | TRBJ2-1
CASETTGSTDTQYF | TGTGCCAGTGAGACGACAGGGAGCACAGATACGCAGTATTTT | 14 | TRBV2 | few | TRBD1 | TRBJ2-3
CASSLQRGAYFYEQYF | TGCGCCAGCAGCCTTCAGCGGGGGGCCTACTTCTACGAGCAGTACTTC | 16 | TRBV4-3 | few | TRBD2 | TRBJ2-7
CASSPSTVYSYEQYF | TGTGCCAGCAGCCCCTCGACAGTTTACTCCTACGAGCAGTACTTC | 15 | TRBV7-9 | many | . | TRBJ2-7
CASSSVIPGMDTQYF | TGTGCCAGCAGTTCCGTGATCCCAGGTATGGATACGCAGTATTTT | 15 | TRBV27 | many | . | TRBJ2-3
CASSSALDGLLQETQYF | TGCGCCAGCAGCTCTGCTCTGGACGGGCTCCTTCAAGAGACCCAGTACTTC | 17 | TRBV5-1 | . | . | TRBJ2-5
CASSLLDYRTDTQYF | TGCGCCAGCAGCTTACTAGACTACCGCACAGATACGCAGTATTTT | 15 | TRBV5-1 | many | . | TRBJ2-3
CASSPNSGNTIYF | TGTGCCAGCAGTCCTAACTCTGGAAACACCATATATTTT | 13 | TRBV6-5 | . | . | TRBJ1-3
CASSQEVARDTQYF | TGCGCCAGCAGCCAAGAAGTCGCACGAGATACGCAGTATTTT | 14 | TRBV4-1 | . | . | TRBJ2-3
CATSDFRDRVGNEQFF | TGTGCCACCAGTGATTTCCGGGACAGGGTCGGCAATGAGCAGTTCTTC | 16 | TRBV24-1 | few | TRBD1 | TRBJ2-1
CASTLGRTDTQYF | TGTGCCAGCACCCTAGGGCGCACAGATACGCAGTATTTT | 13 | TRBV7-2 | many | . | TRBJ2-3
CASSSAGDLGEKLFF | TGTGCCAGCAGCTCCGCGGGGGACCTCGGTGAAAAACTGTTTTTT | 15 | TRBV12-3/TRBV12-4 | few | . | TRBJ1-4
CASSRMGGEQFF | TGTGCCAGCAGCCGGATGGGGGGTGAGCAGTTCTTC | 12 | TRBV7-3 | medium-sized | . | TRBJ2-1
CASSLITSLQETQYF | TGTGCCAGCTCACTCATCACTAGTTTACAAGAGACCCAGTACTTC | 15 | TRBV18 | . | . | TRBJ2-5
CASSLTGQGRNTIYF | TGTGCCAGCAGTTTAACGGGACAGGGGCGAAACACCATATATTTT | 15 | TRBV28 | . | TRBD1 | TRBJ1-3
CSVGYLTPGEQYF | TGCAGCGTGGGGTATTTGACTCCGGGCGAGCAGTACTTC | 13 | TRBV29-1 | . | . | TRBJ2-7
CATPYSGGLAFF | TGTGCCACCCCATATAGTGGGGGTTTAGCTTTCTTT | 12 | TRBV7-9 | few | . | TRBJ1-1
CASSLYLNTGELFF | TGTGCCAGCAGTCTTTACCTGAACACCGGGGAGCTGTTTTTT | 14 | TRBV6-1 | . | . | TRBJ2-2
CASSARDYRNTDTQYF | TGTGCCAGCAGCGCCCGGGACTACCGAAACACAGATACGCAGTATTTT | 16 | TRBV9 | few | TRBD2 | TRBJ2-3
CASSVDGGDTEAFF | TGTGCCAGCAGCGTAGATGGGGGGGACACTGAAGCTTTCTTT | 14 | TRBV9 | . | . | TRBJ1-1
CSASTNPGYTF | TGCAGTGCTAGTACGAACCCCGGCTACACCTTC | 11 | TRBV20-1 | many | . | TRBJ1-2
CASSLVARGDTEAFF | TGTGCCAGCAGCTTAGTAGCCAGGGGCGACACTGAAGCTTTCTTT | 15 | TRBV11-2 | few | . | TRBJ1-1
CASSLAGRYEQYF | TGTGCCAGCAGTTTAGCAGGCAGATACGAGCAGTACTTC | 13 | TRBV28 | . | . | TRBJ2-7
CASSWGATYNEQFF | TGTGCCAGCTCCTGGGGCGCTACCTACAATGAGCAGTTCTTC | 14 | TRBV7-9 | many | . | TRBJ2-1
CASSQDYNTDTQYF | TGTGCCAGCAGTCAAGACTATAACACAGATACGCAGTATTTT | 14 | TRBV12-3/TRBV12-4 | many | . | TRBJ2-3